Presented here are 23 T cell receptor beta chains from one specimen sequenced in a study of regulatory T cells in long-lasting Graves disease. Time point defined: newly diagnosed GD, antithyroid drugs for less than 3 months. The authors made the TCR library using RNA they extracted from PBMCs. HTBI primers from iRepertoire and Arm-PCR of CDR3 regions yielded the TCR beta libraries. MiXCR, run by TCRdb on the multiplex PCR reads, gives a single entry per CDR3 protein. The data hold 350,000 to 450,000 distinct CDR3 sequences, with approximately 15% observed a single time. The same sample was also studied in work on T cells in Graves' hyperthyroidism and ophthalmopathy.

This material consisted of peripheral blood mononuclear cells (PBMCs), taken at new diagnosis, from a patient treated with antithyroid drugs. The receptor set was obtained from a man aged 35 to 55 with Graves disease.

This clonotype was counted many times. The CDR3 DNA sequence: TGTGCCAGCAGCTTGTCGGGAGGTATTCGGCAGACCCAGTACTTC. As protein: CASSLSGGIRQTQYF. This chain joins TRBV5-4 and TRBJ2-5; 7 nucleotides agree with TRBD2. Losses at the gene ends were 1 base for V and 6 bases for J; bases not matched to a gene: 9. CDR3 length: 15 residues. Germline lookup yields CDR1 SGHNT and CDR2 YYREEE (reference sequence).

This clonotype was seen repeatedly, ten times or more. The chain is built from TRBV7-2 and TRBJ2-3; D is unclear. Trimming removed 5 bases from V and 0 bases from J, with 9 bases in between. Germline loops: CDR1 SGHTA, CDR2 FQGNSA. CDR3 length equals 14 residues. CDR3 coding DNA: TGTGCCAGCAGCCTAGAGACTAGCACAGATACGCAGTATTTT. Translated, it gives CASSLETSTDTQYF.

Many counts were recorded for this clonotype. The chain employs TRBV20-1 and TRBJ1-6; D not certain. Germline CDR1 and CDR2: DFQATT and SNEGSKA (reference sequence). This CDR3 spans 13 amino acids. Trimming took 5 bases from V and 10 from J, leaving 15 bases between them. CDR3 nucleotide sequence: TGCAGTGCTCCACCGCTCCCCCGGTCACCCCTCCACTTT. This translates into CSAPPLPRSPLHF.

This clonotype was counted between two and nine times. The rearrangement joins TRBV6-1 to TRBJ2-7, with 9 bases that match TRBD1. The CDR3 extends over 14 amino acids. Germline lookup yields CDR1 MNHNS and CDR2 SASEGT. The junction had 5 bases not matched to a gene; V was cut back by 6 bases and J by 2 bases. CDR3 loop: CASREQGAAYEQYF. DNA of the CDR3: TGTGCCAGCAGGGAACAGGGGGCCGCCTACGAGCAGTACTTC.

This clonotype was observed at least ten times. The CDR3 region is CASSVDANQPQHF. CDR3 DNA sequence: TGTGCCAGCAGCGTAGACGCCAATCAGCCCCAGCATTTT. The gene calls are TRBV9 and TRBJ1-5, with D uncertain. The CDR3 has 13 amino acids. The germline gives CDR1 SGDLS, CDR2 YYNGEE. Trimming cost V 0 bases and J 3 bases, with 4 bases left between them.

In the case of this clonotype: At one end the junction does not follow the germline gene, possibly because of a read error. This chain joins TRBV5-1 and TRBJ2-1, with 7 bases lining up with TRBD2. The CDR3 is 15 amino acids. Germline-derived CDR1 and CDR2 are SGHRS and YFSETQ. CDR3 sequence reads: CASSLGGDYYNEQFF. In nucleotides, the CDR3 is TGTGCCAGCAGCTTGGGAGGGGACTACTACAATGAGCAGTTCTTC.

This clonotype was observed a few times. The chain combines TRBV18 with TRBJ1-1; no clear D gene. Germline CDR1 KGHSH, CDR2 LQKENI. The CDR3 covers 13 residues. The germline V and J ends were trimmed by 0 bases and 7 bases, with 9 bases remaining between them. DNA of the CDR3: TGTGCCAGCTCACCACCGTCGGGGAATGAAGCTTTCTTT. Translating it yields CASSPPSGNEAFF. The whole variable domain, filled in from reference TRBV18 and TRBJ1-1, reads NAGVMQNPRHLVRRRGQEARLRCSPMKGHSHVYWYRQLPEEGLKFMVYLQKENIIDESGMPKERFSAEFPKEGPSILRIQQVVRGDSAAYFCASSPPSGNEAFFGQGTRLTVV.

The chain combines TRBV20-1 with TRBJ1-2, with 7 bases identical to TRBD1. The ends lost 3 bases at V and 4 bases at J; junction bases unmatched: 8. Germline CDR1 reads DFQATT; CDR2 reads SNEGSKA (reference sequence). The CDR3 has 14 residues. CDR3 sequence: CSARLTGVRYGYTF. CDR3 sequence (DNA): TGCAGTGCTAGGTTAACAGGGGTACGCTATGGCTACACCTTC.

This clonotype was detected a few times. Here the CDR3 reads CASSLILDTIYF. CDR3 in DNA: TGTGCCAGCAGCCTTATTTTAGACACCATATATTTT. This chain joins TRBV12-3 or TRBV12-4 and TRBJ1-3, with D hard to call. The V and J ends lost 6 bases and 8 bases respectively, with 11 bases between them. This CDR3 is 12 amino acids long.

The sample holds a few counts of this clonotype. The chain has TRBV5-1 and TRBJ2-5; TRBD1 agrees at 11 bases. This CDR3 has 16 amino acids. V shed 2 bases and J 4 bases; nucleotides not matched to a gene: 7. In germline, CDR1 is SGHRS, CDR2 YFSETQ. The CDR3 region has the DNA TGCGCCAGCAGCTTTCCTCCGGGACAGGGGGTAGAGACCCAGTACTTC. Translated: CASSFPPGQGVETQYF.

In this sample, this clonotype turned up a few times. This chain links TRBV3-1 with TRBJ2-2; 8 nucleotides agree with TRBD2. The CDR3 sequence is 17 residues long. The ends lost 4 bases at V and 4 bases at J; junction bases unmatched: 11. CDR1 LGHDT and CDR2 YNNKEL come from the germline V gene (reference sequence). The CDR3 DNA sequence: TGTGCCAGCAGCCCACCCGTGTCGGCGGGGGGCACCGGGGAGCTGTTTTTT. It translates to CASSPPVSAGGTGELFF.

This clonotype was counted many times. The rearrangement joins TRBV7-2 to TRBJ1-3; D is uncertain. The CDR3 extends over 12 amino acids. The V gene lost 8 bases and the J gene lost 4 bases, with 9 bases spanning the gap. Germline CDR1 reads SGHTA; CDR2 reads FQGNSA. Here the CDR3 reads CASGQMGNTIYF. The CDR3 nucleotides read TGTGCCAGCGGGCAGATGGGAAACACCATATATTTT.

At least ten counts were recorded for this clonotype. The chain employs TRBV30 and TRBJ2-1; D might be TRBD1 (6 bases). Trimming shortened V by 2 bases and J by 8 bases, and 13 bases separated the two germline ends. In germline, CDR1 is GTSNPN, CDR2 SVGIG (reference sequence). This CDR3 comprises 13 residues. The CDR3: CAWSKLQGHEQFF. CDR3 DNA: TGTGCCTGGAGTAAGTTACAGGGACATGAGCAGTTCTTC.

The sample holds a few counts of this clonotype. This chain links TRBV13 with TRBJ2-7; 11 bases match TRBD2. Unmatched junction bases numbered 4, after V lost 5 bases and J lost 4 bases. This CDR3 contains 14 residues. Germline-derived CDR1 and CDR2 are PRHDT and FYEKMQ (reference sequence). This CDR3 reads CASSKLAGVYEQYF. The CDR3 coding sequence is TGTGCCAGCAGCAAACTAGCGGGGGTATACGAGCAGTACTTC.

CDR3 protein: CASSQDWSDNSPLHF. CDR3 nucleotide sequence: TGTGCCAGCAGCCAAGATTGGTCGGATAATTCACCCCTCCACTTT. The chain carries TRBV4-2 and TRBJ1-6; D is ambiguous. CDR3 length: 15 residues. The V and J ends lost 0 bases and 5 bases respectively, with 8 bases between them. CDR1 LGHNA and CDR2 YNFKEQ come from the germline V gene.

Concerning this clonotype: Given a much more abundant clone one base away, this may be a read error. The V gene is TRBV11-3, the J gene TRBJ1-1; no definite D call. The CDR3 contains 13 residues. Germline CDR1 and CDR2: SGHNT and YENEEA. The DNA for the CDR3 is TGTGCCGGCAGCCGGCGGGGAAACACTGAAGCTTTCTTT. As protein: CAGSRRGNTEAFF.

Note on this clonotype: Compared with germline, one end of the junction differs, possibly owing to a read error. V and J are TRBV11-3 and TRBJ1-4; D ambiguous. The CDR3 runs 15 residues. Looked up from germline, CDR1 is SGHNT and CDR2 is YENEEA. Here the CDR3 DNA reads TGCGCCAGCAGCCCCCTCGGTCTCGCTAATGAAAAACTGTTTTTT. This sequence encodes CASSPLGLANEKLFF.

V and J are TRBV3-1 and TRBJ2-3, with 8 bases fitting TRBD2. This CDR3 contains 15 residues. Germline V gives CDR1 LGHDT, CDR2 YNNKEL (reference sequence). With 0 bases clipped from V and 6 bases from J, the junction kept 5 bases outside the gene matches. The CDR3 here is CASSQDGGGPDTQYF. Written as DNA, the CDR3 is TGTGCCAGCAGCCAAGACGGGGGGGGGCCGGATACGCAGTATTTT.

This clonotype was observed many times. The CDR3, as DNA: TGTGCCAGCAGCCAAGTAGGTGCTGTTACGTACTTC. Its protein is CASSQVGAVTYF. The rearrangement uses TRBV3-1 and TRBJ2-7; D gene unclear. The V and J ends lost 1 base and 12 bases respectively, with 13 bases between them. Germline V gene lookup returns CDR1 LGHDT and CDR2 YNNKEL (reference sequence). The CDR3 has 12 residues.

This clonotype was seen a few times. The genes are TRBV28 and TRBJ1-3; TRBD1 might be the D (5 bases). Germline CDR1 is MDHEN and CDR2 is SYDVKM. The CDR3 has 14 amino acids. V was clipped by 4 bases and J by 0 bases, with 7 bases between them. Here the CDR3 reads CASSSTVSGNTIYF. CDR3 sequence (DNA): TGTGCCAGCAGTTCGACAGTCTCTGGAAACACCATATATTTT.

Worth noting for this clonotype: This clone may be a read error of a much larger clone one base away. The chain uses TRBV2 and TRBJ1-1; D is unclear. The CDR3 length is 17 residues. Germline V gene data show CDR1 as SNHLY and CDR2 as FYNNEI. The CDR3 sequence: CAGSLNTEREVKTEAFF. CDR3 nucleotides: TGTGCCGGCAGTCTCAACACCGAAAGGGAGGTAAAAACTGAAGCTTTCTTT.

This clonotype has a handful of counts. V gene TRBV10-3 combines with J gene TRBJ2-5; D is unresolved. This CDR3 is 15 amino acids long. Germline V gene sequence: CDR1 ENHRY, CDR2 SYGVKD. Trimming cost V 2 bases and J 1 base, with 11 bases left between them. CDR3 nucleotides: TGTGCCATCAGTGAGGCAGCTACTCTCCAAGAGACCCAGTACTTC. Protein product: CAISEAATLQETQYF.

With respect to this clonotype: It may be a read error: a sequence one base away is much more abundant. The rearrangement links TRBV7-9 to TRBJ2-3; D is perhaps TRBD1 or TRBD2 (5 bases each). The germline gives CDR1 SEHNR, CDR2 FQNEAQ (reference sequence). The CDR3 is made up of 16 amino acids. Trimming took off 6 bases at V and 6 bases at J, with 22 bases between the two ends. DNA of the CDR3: TGTGCCAGCAGTTTCTATATAGCGTGGGGCCGGGATACGCAGTATTTT. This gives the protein CASSFYIAWGRDTQYF.